Reported below is one T cell receptor (beta chain). The antigen is not known. V was shortened by 2 bases and J by 8 bases, with 9 bases between the two germline ends. The CDR3 consists of 12 residues. Germline loops: CDR1 SEHNR, CDR2 FQNEAQ (reference sequence). This record belongs to a study of T cell responses to AZD1222 COVID-19 vaccine. The repertoire was sequenced with immunoSEQ multiplex PCR; TCRdb's copy has only in-frame clones and lacks some. The sample comprises around 150,000 clones, 94% of which are singletons, and approximately 0.64% rests with the top ten. Study-level results: None of the repertoires were sampled until the peak T cell response had passed. The study identified only 6 or 7 AZD1222 recipients as seropositive at baseline. After two AZD1222 doses, spike-specific TCR breadth and depth rose versus day 0.

Sequenced material: peripheral blood, taken on day 0 of AZD1222 vaccination. The source of this sequence is an adult in good health. This sequence joins TRBV7-9 and TRBJ1-1, with D maybe TRBD1 (5 bases). CDR3: CASSLTWGEAFF. CDR3 DNA sequence: TGTGCCAGCAGCTTAACCTGGGGGGAAGCTTTCTTT.